These 28 T cell receptor beta chains were all obtained from the same sample, sequenced in a study of CD8+CD57+ T cells in acquired aplastic anemia (dated by TCRdb to the late 2010s). The instrument given in TCRdb is Illumina HiSeq 2000. Genomic DNA was used as template for profiling of TCR beta VDJ combinations and CDR3 sequences. Starting from the raw public reads, TCRdb applied fastp trimming at Q25, assembled clones with MiXCR and retained in-frame beta chains. Every distinct CDR3 protein forms one entry, paired with its most common genes and DNA. This sample comprises about 150,000 distinct CDR3 sequences, about 52% of them detected only once. The top ten constitute about an eighth of the sample. Expansion of CD8+CD57+ cells had been shown by flow cytometry in the patients chosen for sequencing. The specimen sequenced was sorted CD4+, CD8+, or CD8+CD57+ T cells (not recorded which) from PBMCs. These receptors were collected from a human donor with aplastic anemia.

At least ten counts were recorded for this clonotype. This chain joins TRBV6-2 or TRBV6-3 and TRBJ1-1; tentative D call: TRBD1 (5 bases). The V gene's germline CDR1 is MNHEY and CDR2 SVGEGT. There are 15 residues in the CDR3. V was cut by 10 bases and J by 1 base, with 19 bases left in between. CDR3 sequence reads: CATTWDLLGNTEAFF. The CDR3 coding sequence is TGTGCCACAACATGGGACCTCTTAGGGAACACTGAAGCTTTCTTT.

This chain connects TRBV20-1 to TRBJ2-1; D is perhaps TRBD1 or TRBD2 (6 bases each). The CDR3 loop spans 12 amino acids. Germline V gene lookup returns CDR1 DFQATT and CDR2 SNEGSKA (reference sequence). V was trimmed by 3 bases and J by 5 bases, leaving 8 bases between them. CDR3 in amino acids: CSARGGHNEQFF. CDR3 DNA sequence: TGCAGTGCTAGGGGGGGCCACAATGAGCAGTTCTTC.

This clonotype was recorded many times. This chain connects TRBV20-1 to TRBJ2-7, with 12 nucleotides matching TRBD2. After removal of 6 bases from V and 4 bases from J, the junction contained 7 bases not matched to a gene. Germline CDR1 DFQATT, CDR2 SNEGSKA (reference sequence). CDR3 size: 14 residues. The CDR3 region has the DNA TGCAGTGCCCTACCGACTAGCGGGGGTTACGAGCAGTACTTC. Its protein is CSALPTSGGYEQYF.

This clonotype has ten or more counts. J is TRBJ1-2 and V is TRBV9, with 8 nucleotides matching TRBD1. The J segment lost 5 bases and the V segment lost 3 bases, leaving 12 bases of the junction unmatched. Germline CDR1 SGDLS, CDR2 YYNGEE. The CDR3 is 16 residues long. The CDR3 loop is CASSARSDQGAYGYTF. The CDR3 DNA reads as TGTGCCAGCAGCGCCCGAAGTGATCAGGGGGCGTATGGCTACACCTTC.

The chain has TRBV10-3 and TRBJ2-7, with D possibly TRBD1 on 5 matching bases. Germline V gene data show CDR1 as ENHRY and CDR2 as SYGVKD. This CDR3 is 13 amino acids long. The ends were cut back, 2 bases at V and 6 bases at J, with 11 bases in the middle. The CDR3 region has the DNA TGTGCCATCAGTGAGGGACACTTGGGCGAGCAGTACTTC. Translated: CAISEGHLGEQYF.

The rearrangement uses TRBV5-1 and TRBJ2-2; D unclear. Germline V gene sequence: CDR1 SGHRS, CDR2 YFSETQ. With 7 bases removed from V and 7 bases from J, the gap between germline ends came to 11 bases. The CDR3 spans 12 residues. The CDR3 nucleotides are TGCGCCAGCGGTCCAGGTTTCGGGGAGCTGTTTTTT. Amino acid sequence: CASGPGFGELFF.

The chain carries TRBV7-9 and TRBJ2-7, with D unclear. V lost 5 bases and J 2 bases, leaving 7 bases between the germline ends. In germline, CDR1 is SEHNR, CDR2 FQNEAQ (reference sequence). The CDR3 consists of 12 residues. DNA of the CDR3: TGTGCCAGCAGCGGTGTGGCCTACGAGCAGTACTTC. It translates to CASSGVAYEQYF.

This clonotype showed up just a few times. J is TRBJ1-4 and V is TRBV4-3; weak D call: TRBD1 (5 bases). Germline CDR1 is LGHNA and CDR2 is YSLEER. The CDR3 spans 17 residues. V was pared by 1 base and J by 5 bases, with 17 bases between. The CDR3 reads CASSQVILGARNEKLFF. The CDR3 DNA reads TGCGCCAGCAGCCAAGTAATCCTTGGGGCGAGGAATGAAAAACTGTTTTTT.

This clonotype was detected a few times. V usage is TRBV7-2 and J usage is TRBJ2-7; D is perhaps TRBD2 (5 bases). The germline V gene has CDR1 SGHTA and CDR2 FQGNSA. The CDR3 runs to 13 residues. V was pared by 5 bases and J by 3 bases, with 11 bases between. The CDR3 sequence is CASSVGRDYEQYF. The CDR3 DNA sequence: TGTGCCAGCAGCGTAGGTCGGGACTACGAGCAGTACTTC. Full variable domain (remainder filled in from reference TRBV7-2 and TRBJ2-7): GAGVSQSPSNKVTEKGKDVELRCDPISGHTALYWYRQSLGQGLEFLIYFQGNSAPDKSGLPSDRFSAERTGGSVSTLTIQRTQQEDSAVYLCASSVGRDYEQYFGPGTRLTVT.

Worth noting for this clonotype: A clone one base away is much larger, so this may be a read error. This rearrangement joins TRBV4-3 to TRBJ2-3, with 8 bases that match TRBD2. V lost 0 bases and J lost 6; bases outside the gene matches: 5. Germline CDR1 reads LGHNA; CDR2 reads YSLEER. The CDR3 loop spans 15 amino acids. CDR3 sequence reads: CASSQDATGGDTQYF. CDR3 DNA sequence: TGCGCCAGCAGCCAAGACGCAACGGGGGGGGATACGCAGTATTTT.

The CDR3 DNA follows: TGCGCCAGCAGTGTGCAAGGACACTATGGCTACACCTTC. Amino acid sequence: CASSVQGHYGYTF. The chain carries TRBV10-1 and TRBJ1-2, with D hard to call. The V and J ends lost 4 bases and 3 bases respectively, with 9 bases between them. CDR1 and CDR2 (germline): WNHNN, SYGVQD (reference sequence). The length of the CDR3 is 13 residues.

The chain carries TRBV24-1 and TRBJ2-1; D not resolved. Per germline, CDR1 KGHDR and CDR2 SFDVKD. Deletions cut 4 bases from V and 1 base from J, with 4 bases between. The CDR3 covers 13 residues. The CDR3 loop is CATSDSSYNEQFF. DNA of the CDR3: TGTGCCACCAGTGACTCATCCTACAATGAGCAGTTCTTC.

The CDR3 sequence is CASSPTGNYEQYF. DNA of the CDR3: TGTGCCAGCAGCCCTACCGGTAACTACGAGCAGTACTTC. The genes are TRBV7-8 and TRBJ2-7, with D unresolved. The germline gives CDR1 SGHVS, CDR2 FQNEAQ. Trimming left V 5 bases short and J 3 bases short, with 11 bases between. The CDR3 spans 13 residues.

Turning to this clonotype: Given a much more abundant clone one base away, this may be a read error. This CDR3 fails to terminate in the conserved phenylalanine or tryptophan, so it likely reflects a read error. The rearrangement links TRBV4-1 to TRBJ2-7; 9 bases are a match to TRBD2. The germline CDR1 and CDR2 sequences are MGHRA and YSYEKL. Trimming at V came to 1 base and at J to 4 bases, leaving 5 bases not matched to a gene. This CDR3 has 15 amino acids. CDR3 protein: CASSQVLAGDYEQYL. DNA of the CDR3: TGCGCCAGCAGCCAAGTGTTAGCGGGGGATTACGAGCAGTACCTC.

The chain employs TRBV20-1 and TRBJ1-5; perhaps TRBD1 as D (6 bases). The length of the CDR3 is 15 residues. V was trimmed by 1 base and J by 2 bases, leaving 12 bases between them. The germline V gene has CDR1 DFQATT and CDR2 SNEGSKA (reference sequence). In DNA, the CDR3 is TGCAGTGCTAGAGTTGTGGGGGCCGGCAATCAGCCCCAGCATTTT. It encodes CSARVVGAGNQPQHF.

This clonotype has ten or more counts. This sequence joins TRBV5-6 and TRBJ1-6; D ambiguous. Germline-derived CDR1 and CDR2 are SGHDT and YYEEEE. V lost 4 bases and J lost 9, with 14 bases in between. CDR3 length: 14 residues. CDR3 coding DNA: TGTGCCAGCAGCACCGGCACAAAGGGTTCACCCCTCCACTTT. It encodes CASSTGTKGSPLHF.

The chain employs TRBV12-3 or TRBV12-4 and TRBJ2-5, with 10 bases fitting TRBD1. The CDR3 runs 15 residues. The J segment lost 5 bases and the V segment lost 7 bases, leaving 10 bases of the junction unmatched. For the CDR3, the DNA is TGTGCCAGCACCCAAGGGACAGGGGAGGTGGAGACCCAGTACTTC. Translating it yields CASTQGTGEVETQYF.

V usage is TRBV7-8 and J usage is TRBJ2-7, with a possible D match to TRBD1 (6 bases). Deletions cut 5 bases from V and 7 bases from J, with 21 bases between. CDR3 size: 15 residues. The germline V gene has CDR1 SGHVS and CDR2 FQNEAQ. The CDR3, as DNA: TGTGCCAGCAGCCAAGCCGCAGGGGCCCTGAGGGAGCAGTACTTC. The encoded protein is CASSQAAGALREQYF.

The sample holds many counts of this clonotype. The rearrangement uses TRBV6-1 and TRBJ2-7, with 13 positions matching TRBD2. This CDR3 comprises 14 residues. The germline V gene has CDR1 MNHNS and CDR2 SASEGT. V was clipped by 9 bases and J by 1 base; unmatched bases: 3. CDR3 nucleotide sequence: TGTGCCAGTGGGACTAGCGGGGCTTCCTACGAGCAGTACTTC. Translated: CASGTSGASYEQYF.

Worth noting for this clonotype: This clone may be a read error of a much larger clone one base away. The chain is built from TRBV7-8 and TRBJ2-3; D might be TRBD1 (6 bases). This CDR3 has 16 amino acids. The germline V gene encodes CDR1 SGHVS and CDR2 FQNEAQ. CDR3 amino acids: CTSSSLGGFYVDTQYF. The CDR3, as DNA: TGTACCAGCAGCTCCTTAGGGGGATTTTACGTGGATACGCAGTATTTT.

This chain uses TRBV7-9 with TRBJ2-7; 8 nucleotides match TRBD1. Germline assignment: CDR1 SEHNR and CDR2 FQNEAQ (reference sequence). CDR3 length equals 15 residues. The ends lost 1 base at V and 2 bases at J; junction bases unmatched: 4. The CDR3, as DNA: TGTGCCAGCAGCTTAGTGGACAGGGTGGCCTACGAGCAGTACTTC. Its protein is CASSLVDRVAYEQYF. The full variable domain, rest sourced from reference TRBV7-9 and TRBJ2-7, is DTGVSQNPRHKITKRGQNVTFRCDPISEHNRLYWYRQTLGQGPEFLTYFQNEAQLEKSRLLSDRFSAERPKGSFSTLEIQRTEQGDSAMYLCASSLVDRVAYEQYFGPGTRLTVT.

This clonotype was observed a handful of times. J is TRBJ1-3 and V is TRBV29-1; D is ambiguous. Germline V lookup: CDR1 SQVTM, CDR2 ANQGSEA. The CDR3 totals 11 residues. Trimming took 7 bases from V and 3 from J, leaving 7 bases between them. The CDR3 spells CSGEVGNTIYF. DNA for the CDR3: TGCAGCGGGGAGGTTGGAAACACCATATATTTT.

The gene calls are TRBV10-3 and TRBJ2-3; D might be TRBD2 (6 bases). The V and J ends lost 4 bases and 2 bases respectively, with 19 bases between them. The germline CDR1 and CDR2 sequences are ENHRY and SYGVKD. The CDR3 is 17 residues long. This CDR3 reads CAISVTEGLHSTDTQYF. The DNA of the CDR3 is TGTGCCATCAGTGTAACGGAGGGACTCCATTCCACAGATACGCAGTATTTT.

This chain joins TRBV2 and TRBJ2-5; 11 bases line up with TRBD2. The CDR3 is made up of 15 amino acids. CDR1 is SNHLY and CDR2 is FYNNEI in the germline V gene. V shed 3 bases, J shed 5 bases, and the junction held 5 bases outside the gene matches. The CDR3 loop reads CASSDLAGGEETQYF. DNA of the CDR3: TGTGCCAGCAGTGATTTAGCGGGGGGGGAGGAGACCCAGTACTTC.

V and J are TRBV20-1 and TRBJ1-2, with a possible D match to TRBD1 (5 bases). The germline gives CDR1 DFQATT, CDR2 SNEGSKA (reference sequence). V gave up 4 bases and J gave up 6 bases, with 21 bases separating them. The CDR3 has 15 amino acids. The CDR3 protein is CSAIWAGQNRNGYTF. CDR3 coding DNA: TGCAGTGCTATCTGGGCAGGTCAAAACAGGAATGGCTACACCTTC.

Only a few counts were recorded for this clonotype. The chain is built from TRBV3-1 and TRBJ2-3; 13 positions match TRBD2. This CDR3 is 17 amino acids long. Germline trimming cut 3 bases from V and 2 bases from J; bases unmatched to any gene: 5. Germline V CDR1 and CDR2: LGHDT, YNNKEL (reference sequence). The CDR3 DNA is TGTGCCAGCAGCCACCCACTAGCGGGGGGGATCACAGATACGCAGTATTTT. Its translation is CASSHPLAGGITDTQYF.

The J gene is TRBJ1-1, the V gene TRBV18; 8 bases match TRBD1. CDR1 is KGHSH, CDR2 LQKENI, per germline. V was clipped by 3 bases and J by 4 bases; unmatched bases: 7. CDR3 size: 15 residues. CDR3 in amino acids: CASSPGQGVGTEAFF. The DNA for the CDR3 is TGTGCCAGCTCACCCGGACAGGGCGTCGGCACTGAAGCTTTCTTT.

This chain uses TRBV24-1 with TRBJ1-5; 9 bases are a match to TRBD1. The CDR3 loop spans 14 amino acids. CDR1 is KGHDR, CDR2 SFDVKD, per germline. Unmatched junction bases numbered 5, after V lost 7 bases and J lost 5 bases. Here the CDR3 DNA reads TGTGCCACCAGAGACAGGGGGATTGATCAGCCCCAGCATTTT. It yields the protein CATRDRGIDQPQHF.